The 5 T cell receptor beta chains reported below all come from one sample, sequenced in a study of blood T cell repertoires in COVID-19. Assay: immunoSEQ multiplex PCR; the TCRdb copy retains only in-frame clones and omits some. This repertoire shows about 37,000 clones, over 70% found once; its top ten account for around a tenth. Sequencing used peripheral blood. The receptors here all came from a human donor in a cohort sampled during active COVID-19.

This clone appeared once. The genes are TRBV28 and TRBJ1-1; D is undetermined. The CDR3 runs to 14 residues. Per the germline V gene, CDR1 is MDHEN and CDR2 is SYDVKM. With 5 bases removed from V and 0 bases from J, the gap between germline ends came to 10 bases. The CDR3 DNA follows: TGTGCCAGCAGTGCGGAGATCTTGAACACTGAAGCTTTCTTT. It encodes CASSAEILNTEAFF.

The chain couples TRBV5-1 to TRBJ1-2; possible D gene TRBD1, 6 bases. This CDR3 spans 15 amino acids. Germline V gives CDR1 SGHRS, CDR2 YFSETQ. Trimming pared 4 bases from V and 2 bases from J, leaving 15 bases between. CDR3 bases: TGCGCCAGCAGCCTAGGCCCCGGGACAAACTATGGCTACACCTTC. It translates to CASSLGPGTNYGYTF.

The chain links TRBV19 to TRBJ1-5; 9 positions match TRBD1. The CDR3 covers 14 residues. Looked up from germline, CDR1 is LNHDA and CDR2 is SQIVND (reference sequence). V was clipped by 6 bases and J by 2 bases; unmatched bases: 2. The CDR3 loop is CASRRDRGNQPQHF. The CDR3 DNA reads TGTGCCAGTAGAAGGGACAGGGGCAATCAGCCCCAGCATTTT.

The chain employs TRBV11-2 and TRBJ1-2, with D tentatively TRBD1 (6 bases). There are 13 residues in the CDR3. V shed 2 bases and J shed 6 bases, with 10 bases lying between them. Germline V gene sequence: CDR1 SGHAT, CDR2 FQNNGV. CDR3 nucleotides: TGTGCCAGCAGCTTAAGCGGGGGCGATGGCTACACCTTC. It codes for CASSLSGGDGYTF.

V gene TRBV30 combines with J gene TRBJ1-3, with 7 bases aligning to TRBD1. Unmatched junction bases numbered 4, after V lost 5 bases and J lost 0 bases. From germline, CDR1 is GTSNPN and CDR2 SVGIG (reference sequence). This CDR3 contains 14 residues. CDR3 nucleotide sequence: TGTGCCTGGGTCCGGGACAGCTCTGGAAACACCATATATTTT. This gives the protein CAWVRDSSGNTIYF.